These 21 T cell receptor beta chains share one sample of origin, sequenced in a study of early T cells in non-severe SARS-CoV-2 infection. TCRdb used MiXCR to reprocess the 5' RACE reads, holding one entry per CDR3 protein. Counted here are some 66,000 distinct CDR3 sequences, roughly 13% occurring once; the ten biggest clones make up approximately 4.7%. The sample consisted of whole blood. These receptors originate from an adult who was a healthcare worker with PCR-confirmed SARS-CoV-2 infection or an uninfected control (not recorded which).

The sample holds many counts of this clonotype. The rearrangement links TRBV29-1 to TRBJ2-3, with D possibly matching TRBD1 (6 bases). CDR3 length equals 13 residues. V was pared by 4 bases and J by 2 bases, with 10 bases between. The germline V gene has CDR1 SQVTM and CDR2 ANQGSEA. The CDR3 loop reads CSVAGQHTDTQYF. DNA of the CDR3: TGCAGCGTTGCGGGACAACACACAGATACGCAGTATTTT.

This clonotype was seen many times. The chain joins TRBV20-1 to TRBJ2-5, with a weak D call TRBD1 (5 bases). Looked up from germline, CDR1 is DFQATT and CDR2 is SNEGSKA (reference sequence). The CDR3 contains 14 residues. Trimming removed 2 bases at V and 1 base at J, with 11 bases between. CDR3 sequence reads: CSARLAQAQETQYF. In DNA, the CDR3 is TGCAGTGCTAGATTGGCACAGGCCCAAGAGACCCAGTACTTC.

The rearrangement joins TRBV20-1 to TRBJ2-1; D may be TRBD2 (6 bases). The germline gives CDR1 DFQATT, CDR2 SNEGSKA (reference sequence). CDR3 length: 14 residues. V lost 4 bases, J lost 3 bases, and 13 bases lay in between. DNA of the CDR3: TGCAGTGCTATGCCCCCCGGGAGCTACAATGAGCAGTTCTTC. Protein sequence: CSAMPPGSYNEQFF.

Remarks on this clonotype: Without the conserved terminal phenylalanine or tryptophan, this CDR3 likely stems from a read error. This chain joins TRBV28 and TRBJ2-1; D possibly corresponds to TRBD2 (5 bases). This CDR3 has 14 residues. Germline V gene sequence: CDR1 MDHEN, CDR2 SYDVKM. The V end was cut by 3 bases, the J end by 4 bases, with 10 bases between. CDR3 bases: TGTGCCAGCAGTTTTTTAATAGCGTACAATGAGCAGTTCTCC. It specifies CASSFLIAYNEQFS.

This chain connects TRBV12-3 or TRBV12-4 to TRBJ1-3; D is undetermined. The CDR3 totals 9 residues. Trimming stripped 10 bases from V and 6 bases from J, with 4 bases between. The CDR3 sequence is CAKSNTIYF. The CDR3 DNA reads TGTGCCAAATCAAACACCATATATTTT.

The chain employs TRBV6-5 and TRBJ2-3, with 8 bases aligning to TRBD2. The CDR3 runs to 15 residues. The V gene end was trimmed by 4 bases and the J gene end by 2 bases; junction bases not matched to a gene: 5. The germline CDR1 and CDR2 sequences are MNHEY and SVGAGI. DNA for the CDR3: TGTGCCAGCAGTTCGTCCGGGGGGGTCACAGATACGCAGTATTTT. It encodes CASSSSGGVTDTQYF.

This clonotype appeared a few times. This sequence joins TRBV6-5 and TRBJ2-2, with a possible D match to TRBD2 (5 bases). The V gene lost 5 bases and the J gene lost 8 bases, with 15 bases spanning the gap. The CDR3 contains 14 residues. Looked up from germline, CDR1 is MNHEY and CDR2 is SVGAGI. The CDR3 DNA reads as TGTGCCAGCAGTATCTGGACTGCCGGGGGGGAGCTGTTTTTT. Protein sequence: CASSIWTAGGELFF.

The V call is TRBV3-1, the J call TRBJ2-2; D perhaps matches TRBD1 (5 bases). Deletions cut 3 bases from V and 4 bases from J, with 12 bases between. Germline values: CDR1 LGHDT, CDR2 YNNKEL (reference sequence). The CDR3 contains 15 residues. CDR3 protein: CASSHAGWSTGELFF. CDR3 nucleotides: TGTGCCAGCAGCCATGCAGGGTGGAGCACCGGGGAGCTGTTTTTT.

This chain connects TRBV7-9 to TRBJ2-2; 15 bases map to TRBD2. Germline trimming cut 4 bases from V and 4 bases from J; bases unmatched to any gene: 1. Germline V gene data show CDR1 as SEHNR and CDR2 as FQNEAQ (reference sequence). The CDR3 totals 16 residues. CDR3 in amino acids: CASSWTSGRATGELFF. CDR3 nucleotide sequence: TGTGCCAGCAGCTGGACTAGCGGGAGGGCCACCGGGGAGCTGTTTTTT.

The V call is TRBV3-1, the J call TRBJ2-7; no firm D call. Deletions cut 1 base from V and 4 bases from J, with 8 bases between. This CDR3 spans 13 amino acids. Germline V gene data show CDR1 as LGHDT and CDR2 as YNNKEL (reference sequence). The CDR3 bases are TGTGCCAGCAGCCAAGTCCAAACTTACGAGCAGTACTTC. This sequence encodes CASSQVQTYEQYF.

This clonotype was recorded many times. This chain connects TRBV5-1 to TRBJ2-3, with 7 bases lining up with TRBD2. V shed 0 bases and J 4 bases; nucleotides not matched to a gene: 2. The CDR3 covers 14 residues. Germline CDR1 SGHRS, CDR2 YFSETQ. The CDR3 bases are TGCGCCAGCAGCTTGGTGGCGGGAGCAGATACGCAGTATTTT. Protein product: CASSLVAGADTQYF.

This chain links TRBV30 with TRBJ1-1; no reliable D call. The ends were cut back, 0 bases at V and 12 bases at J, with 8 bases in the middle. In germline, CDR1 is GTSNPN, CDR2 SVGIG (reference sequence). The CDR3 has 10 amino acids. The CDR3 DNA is TGTGCCTGGAGTGTTCGATCTCCTTTCTTT. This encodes CAWSVRSPFF. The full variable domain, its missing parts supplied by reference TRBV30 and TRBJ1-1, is SQTIHQWPATLVQPVGSPLSLECTVEGTSNPNLYWYRQAAGRGLQLLFYSVGIGQISSEVPQNLSASRPQDRQFILSSKKLLLSDSGFYLCAWSVRSPFFGQGTRLTVV.

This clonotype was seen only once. This chain's CDR3 is CASSGPLYEQYF. CDR3 sequence (DNA): TGTGCCAGCAGTGGCCCTCTTTACGAGCAGTACTTC. The chain has TRBV6-1 and TRBJ2-7; D remains ambiguous. V lost 4 bases and J 4 bases, leaving 8 bases between the germline ends. Germline-derived CDR1 and CDR2 are MNHNS and SASEGT. CDR3 length: 12 amino acids.

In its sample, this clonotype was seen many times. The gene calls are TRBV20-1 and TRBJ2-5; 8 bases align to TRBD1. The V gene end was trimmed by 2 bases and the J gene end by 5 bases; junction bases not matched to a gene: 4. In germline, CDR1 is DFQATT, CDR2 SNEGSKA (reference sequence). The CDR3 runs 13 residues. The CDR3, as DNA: TGCAGTGCTAGACGGACAGGGCCGGAGACCCAGTACTTC. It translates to CSARRTGPETQYF.

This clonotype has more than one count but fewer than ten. The CDR3 region has the DNA TGTGCCAGCAGCTTAGTAGCAGCTAACTATGGCTACACCTTC. Encoded protein: CASSLVAANYGYTF. The chain has TRBV7-2 and TRBJ1-2; D is uncertain. V was shortened by 1 base and J by 0 bases, with 6 bases between the two germline ends. The CDR3 length is 14 residues. Germline CDR1 and CDR2: SGHTA and FQGNSA.

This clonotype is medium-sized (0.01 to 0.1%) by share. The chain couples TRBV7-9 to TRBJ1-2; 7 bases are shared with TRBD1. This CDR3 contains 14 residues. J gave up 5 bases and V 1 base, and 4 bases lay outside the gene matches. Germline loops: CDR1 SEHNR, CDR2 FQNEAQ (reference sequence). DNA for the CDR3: TGTGCCAGCAGCTTAGGGGACAGTGCATATGGCTACACCTTC. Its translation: CASSLGDSAYGYTF.

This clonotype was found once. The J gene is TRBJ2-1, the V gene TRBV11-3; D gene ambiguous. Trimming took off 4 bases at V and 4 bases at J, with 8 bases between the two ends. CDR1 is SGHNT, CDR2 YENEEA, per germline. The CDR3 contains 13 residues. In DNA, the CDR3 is TGTGCCAGCAGCTCCCCAGAATACAATGAGCAGTTCTTC. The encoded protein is CASSSPEYNEQFF.

The CDR3 DNA reads TGTGCCAGCAGTGAAGGACAGGGCTACACCGGGGAGCTGTTTTTT. Its protein is CASSEGQGYTGELFF. The V gene is TRBV2, the J gene TRBJ2-2; TRBD1 matches 7 bases. The V segment lost 1 base and the J segment 3 bases; nucleotides outside the gene matches: 2. CDR3 length equals 15 residues. Germline CDR1 SNHLY, CDR2 FYNNEI.

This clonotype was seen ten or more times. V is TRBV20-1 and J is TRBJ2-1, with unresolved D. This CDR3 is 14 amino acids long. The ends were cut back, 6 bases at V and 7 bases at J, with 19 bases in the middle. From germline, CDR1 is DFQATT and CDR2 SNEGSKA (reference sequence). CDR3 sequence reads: CSARPGNGGNEQFF. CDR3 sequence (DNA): TGCAGTGCCCGGCCGGGTAATGGTGGTAATGAGCAGTTCTTC.

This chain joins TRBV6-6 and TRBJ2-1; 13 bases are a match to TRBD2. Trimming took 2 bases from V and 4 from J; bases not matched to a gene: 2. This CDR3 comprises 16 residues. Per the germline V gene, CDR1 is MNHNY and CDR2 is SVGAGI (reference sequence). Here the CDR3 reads CASSYGTSGMYNEQFF. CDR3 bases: TGTGCCAGCAGTTACGGGACTAGCGGGATGTACAATGAGCAGTTCTTC.

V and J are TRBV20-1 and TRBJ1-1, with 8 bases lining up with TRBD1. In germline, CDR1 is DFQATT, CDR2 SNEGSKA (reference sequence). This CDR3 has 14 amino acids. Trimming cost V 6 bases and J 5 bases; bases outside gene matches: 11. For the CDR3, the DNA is TGCAGTGCATCGAGACAGGACAGGGATACTGAAGCTTTCTTT. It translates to CSASRQDRDTEAFF.